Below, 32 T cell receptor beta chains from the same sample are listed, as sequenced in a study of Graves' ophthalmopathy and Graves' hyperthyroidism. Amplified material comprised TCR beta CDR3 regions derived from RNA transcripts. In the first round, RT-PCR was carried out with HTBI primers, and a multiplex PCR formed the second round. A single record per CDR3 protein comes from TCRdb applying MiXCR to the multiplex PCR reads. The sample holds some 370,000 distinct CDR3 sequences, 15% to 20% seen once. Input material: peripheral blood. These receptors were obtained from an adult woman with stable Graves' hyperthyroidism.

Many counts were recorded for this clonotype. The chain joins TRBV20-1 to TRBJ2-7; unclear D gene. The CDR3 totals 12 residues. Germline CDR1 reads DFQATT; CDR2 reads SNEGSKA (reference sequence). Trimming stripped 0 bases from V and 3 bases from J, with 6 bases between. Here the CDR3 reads CSARDLGYEQYF. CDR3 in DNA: TGCAGTGCTAGAGATCTCGGCTACGAGCAGTACTTC.

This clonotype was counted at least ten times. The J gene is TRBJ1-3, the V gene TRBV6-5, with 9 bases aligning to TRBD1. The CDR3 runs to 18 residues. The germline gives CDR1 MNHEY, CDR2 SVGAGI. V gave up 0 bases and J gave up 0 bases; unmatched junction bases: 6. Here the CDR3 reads CASSYSTVGQGSGNTIYF. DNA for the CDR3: TGTGCCAGCAGTTACTCGACGGTGGGACAGGGCTCTGGAAACACCATATATTTT.

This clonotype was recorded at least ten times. CDR3 residues: CSALLGVRQETQYF. CDR3 coding DNA: TGCAGTGCTCTCCTAGGGGTGCGGCAAGAGACCCAGTACTTC. This chain uses TRBV20-1 with TRBJ2-5; a possible D gene is TRBD1 (5 bases). This CDR3 is built from 14 residues. Germline loops: CDR1 DFQATT, CDR2 SNEGSKA (reference sequence). Trimming removed 5 bases at V and 2 bases at J, with 15 bases between.

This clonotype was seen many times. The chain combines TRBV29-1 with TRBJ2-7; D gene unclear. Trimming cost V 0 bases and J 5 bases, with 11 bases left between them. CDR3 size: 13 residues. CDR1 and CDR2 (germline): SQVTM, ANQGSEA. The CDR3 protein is CSVEDWSSNEQYF. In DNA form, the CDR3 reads TGCAGCGTTGAAGATTGGTCTTCTAACGAGCAGTACTTC.

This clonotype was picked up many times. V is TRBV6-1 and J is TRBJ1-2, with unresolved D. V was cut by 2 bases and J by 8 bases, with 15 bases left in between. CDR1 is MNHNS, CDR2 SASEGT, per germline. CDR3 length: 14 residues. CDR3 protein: CASSETPDGSGYTF. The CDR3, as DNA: TGTGCCAGCAGTGAAACCCCGGACGGGTCAGGCTACACCTTC.

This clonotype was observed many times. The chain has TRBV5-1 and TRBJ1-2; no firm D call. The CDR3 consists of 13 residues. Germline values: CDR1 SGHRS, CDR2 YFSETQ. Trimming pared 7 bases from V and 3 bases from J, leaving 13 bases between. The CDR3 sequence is CASRPTEDYGYTF. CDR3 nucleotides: TGCGCCAGCCGACCCACTGAGGACTATGGCTACACCTTC.

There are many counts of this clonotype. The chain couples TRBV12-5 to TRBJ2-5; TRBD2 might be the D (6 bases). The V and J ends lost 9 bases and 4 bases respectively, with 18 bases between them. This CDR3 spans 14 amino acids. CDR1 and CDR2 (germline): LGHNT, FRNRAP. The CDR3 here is CASESWGVRETQYF. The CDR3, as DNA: TGTGCTAGCGAAAGCTGGGGGGTTAGAGAGACCCAGTACTTC. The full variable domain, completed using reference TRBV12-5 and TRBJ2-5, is DARVTQTPRHKVTEMGQEVTMRCQPILGHNTVFWYRQTMMQGLELLAYFRNRAPLDDSGMPKDRFSAEMPDATLATLKIQPSEPRDSAVYFCASESWGVRETQYFGPGTRLLVL.

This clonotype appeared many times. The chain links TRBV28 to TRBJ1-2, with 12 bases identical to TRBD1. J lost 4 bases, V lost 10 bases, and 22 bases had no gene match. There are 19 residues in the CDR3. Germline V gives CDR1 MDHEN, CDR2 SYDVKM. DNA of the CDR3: TGTGCCATTTCCCCCCGACCCGGGACAGGGGGCCTGTTGGGCTATGGCTACACCTTC. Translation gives CAISPRPGTGGLLGYGYTF.

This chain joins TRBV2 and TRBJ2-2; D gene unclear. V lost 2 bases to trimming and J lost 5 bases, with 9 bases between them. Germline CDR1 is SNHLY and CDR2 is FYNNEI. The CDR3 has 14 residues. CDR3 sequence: CASSESLATGELFF. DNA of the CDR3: TGTGCCAGCAGTGAATCACTTGCAACCGGGGAGCTGTTTTTT.

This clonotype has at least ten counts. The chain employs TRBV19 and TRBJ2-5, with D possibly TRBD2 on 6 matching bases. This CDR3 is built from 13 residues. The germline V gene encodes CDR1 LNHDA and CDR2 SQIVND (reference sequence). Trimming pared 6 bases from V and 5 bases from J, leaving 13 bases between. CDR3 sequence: CASSGRLVETQYF. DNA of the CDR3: TGTGCCAGTAGCGGGAGACTGGTTGAGACCCAGTACTTC.

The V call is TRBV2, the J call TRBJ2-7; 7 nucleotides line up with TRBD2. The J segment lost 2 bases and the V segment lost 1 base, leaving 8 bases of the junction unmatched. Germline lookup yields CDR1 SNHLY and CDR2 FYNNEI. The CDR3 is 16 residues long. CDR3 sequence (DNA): TGTGCCAGCAGTGAAGGGCCCGCGGGAGCTCCCTACGAGCAGTACTTC. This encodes CASSEGPAGAPYEQYF.

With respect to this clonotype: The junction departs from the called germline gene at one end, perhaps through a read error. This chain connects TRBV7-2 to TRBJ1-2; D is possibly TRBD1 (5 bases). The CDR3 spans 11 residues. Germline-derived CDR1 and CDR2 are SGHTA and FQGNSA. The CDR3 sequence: CASSLQEDIHF. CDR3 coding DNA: TGTGCCAGCAGCCTACAGGAGGACATCCACTTC.

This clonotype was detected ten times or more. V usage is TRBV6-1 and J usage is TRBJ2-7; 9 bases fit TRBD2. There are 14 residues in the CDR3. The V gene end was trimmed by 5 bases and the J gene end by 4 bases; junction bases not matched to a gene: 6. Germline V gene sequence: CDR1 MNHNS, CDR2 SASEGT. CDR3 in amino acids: CASSPLAGEYEQYF. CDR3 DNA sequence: TGTGCCAGCAGTCCCTTAGCGGGAGAATACGAGCAGTACTTC.

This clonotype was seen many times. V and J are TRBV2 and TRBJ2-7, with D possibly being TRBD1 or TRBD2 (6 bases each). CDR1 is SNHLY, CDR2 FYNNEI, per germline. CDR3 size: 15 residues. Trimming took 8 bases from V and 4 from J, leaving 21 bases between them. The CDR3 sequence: CASGGGGSFIYEQYF. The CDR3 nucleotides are TGTGCCAGCGGGGGCGGAGGGTCATTTATATACGAGCAGTACTTC.

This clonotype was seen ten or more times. The chain's CDR3 is CASSKLGDIAKNIQYF. CDR3 nucleotide sequence: TGTGCCAGCAGCAAATTAGGGGATATAGCCAAAAACATTCAGTACTTC. The chain recombines TRBV6-2 or TRBV6-3 with TRBJ2-4, with D possibly TRBD1 on 5 matching bases. Germline CDR1 MNHEY, CDR2 SVGEGT. This CDR3 is 16 amino acids long. The ends were cut back, 6 bases at V and 0 bases at J, with 15 bases in the middle.

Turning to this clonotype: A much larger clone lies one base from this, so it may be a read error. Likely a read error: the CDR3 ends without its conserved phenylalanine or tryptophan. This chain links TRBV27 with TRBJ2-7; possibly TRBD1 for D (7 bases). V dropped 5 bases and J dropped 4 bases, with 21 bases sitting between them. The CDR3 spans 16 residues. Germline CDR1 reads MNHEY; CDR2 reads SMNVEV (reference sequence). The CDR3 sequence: CASSTAAGRGVYEQYL. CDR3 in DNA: TGTGCCAGCAGTACTGCGGCGGGCAGGGGGGTTTACGAGCAGTACCTC.

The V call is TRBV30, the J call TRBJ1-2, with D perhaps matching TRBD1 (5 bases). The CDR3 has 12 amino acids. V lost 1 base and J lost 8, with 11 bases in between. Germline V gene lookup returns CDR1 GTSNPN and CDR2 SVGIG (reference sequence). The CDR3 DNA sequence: TGTGCCTGGAGTGCCCGAGGGGCGGGCTACACCTTC. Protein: CAWSARGAGYTF.

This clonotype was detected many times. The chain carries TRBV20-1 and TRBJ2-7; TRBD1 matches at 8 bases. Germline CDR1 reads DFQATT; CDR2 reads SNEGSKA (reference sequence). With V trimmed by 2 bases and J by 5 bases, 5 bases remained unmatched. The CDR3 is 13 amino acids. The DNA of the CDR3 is TGCAGTGCTAGACAAGGACAGGGACACGAGCAGTACTTC. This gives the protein CSARQGQGHEQYF.

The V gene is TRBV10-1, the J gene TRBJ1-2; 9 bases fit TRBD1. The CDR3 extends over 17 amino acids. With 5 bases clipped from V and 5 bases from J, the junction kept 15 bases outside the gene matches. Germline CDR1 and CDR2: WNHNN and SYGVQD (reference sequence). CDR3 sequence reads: CASSFWTGEVFWYGYTF. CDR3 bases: TGCGCCAGCAGTTTCTGGACAGGGGAGGTATTTTGGTATGGCTACACCTTC.

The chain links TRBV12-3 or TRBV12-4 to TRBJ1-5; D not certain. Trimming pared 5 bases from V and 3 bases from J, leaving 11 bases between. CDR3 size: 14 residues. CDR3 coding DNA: TGTGCCAGCAGTCCATGGAGGGCCAATCAGCCCCAGCATTTT. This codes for CASSPWRANQPQHF.

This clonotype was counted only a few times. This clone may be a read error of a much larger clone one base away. CDR3 sequence reads: CASGFGTNYCYTF. CDR3 nucleotide sequence: TGTGCTAGTGGTTTTGGGACCAACTATTGCTACACCTTC. This sequence joins TRBV12-5 and TRBJ1-2, with D possibly TRBD1 on 5 matching bases. This CDR3 contains 13 residues. Per the germline V gene, CDR1 is LGHNT and CDR2 is FRNRAP. Drawing the rest from reference TRBV12-5 and TRBJ1-2, the complete variable domain is DARVTQTPRHKVTEMGQEVTMRCQPILGHNTVFWYRQTMMQGLELLAYFRNRAPLDDSGMPKDRFSAEMPDATLATLKIQPSEPRDSAVYFCASGFGTNYCYTFGSGTRLTVV.

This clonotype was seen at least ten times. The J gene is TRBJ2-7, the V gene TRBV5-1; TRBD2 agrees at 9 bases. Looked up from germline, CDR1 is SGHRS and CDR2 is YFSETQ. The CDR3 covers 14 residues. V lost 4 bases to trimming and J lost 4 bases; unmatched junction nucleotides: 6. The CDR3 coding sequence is TGCGCCAGCAGCATAGGTAGCGGGAGTTACGAGCAGTACTTC. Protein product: CASSIGSGSYEQYF.

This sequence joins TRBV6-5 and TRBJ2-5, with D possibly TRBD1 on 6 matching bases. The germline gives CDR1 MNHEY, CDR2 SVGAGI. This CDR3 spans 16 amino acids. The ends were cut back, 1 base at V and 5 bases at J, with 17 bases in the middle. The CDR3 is CASSYYQGTGSETQYF. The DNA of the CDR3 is TGTGCCAGCAGTTACTATCAGGGGACGGGGTCGGAGACCCAGTACTTC.

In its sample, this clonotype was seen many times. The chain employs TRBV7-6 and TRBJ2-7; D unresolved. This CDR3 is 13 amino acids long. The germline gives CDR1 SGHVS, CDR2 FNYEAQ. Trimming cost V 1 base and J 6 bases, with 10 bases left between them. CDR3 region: CASSLGQELEQYF. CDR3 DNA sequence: TGTGCCAGCAGCTTAGGGCAGGAGCTCGAGCAGTACTTC.

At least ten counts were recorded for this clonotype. The CDR3 coding sequence is TGCAGCGTTAGTCAGGGCATGAACACTGAAGCTTTCTTT. Residues: CSVSQGMNTEAFF. This rearrangement joins TRBV29-1 to TRBJ1-1, with a possible D match to TRBD1 (5 bases). Germline lookup yields CDR1 SQVTM and CDR2 ANQGSEA. Trimming removed 5 bases from V and 0 bases from J, with 10 bases in between. The CDR3 runs to 13 residues.

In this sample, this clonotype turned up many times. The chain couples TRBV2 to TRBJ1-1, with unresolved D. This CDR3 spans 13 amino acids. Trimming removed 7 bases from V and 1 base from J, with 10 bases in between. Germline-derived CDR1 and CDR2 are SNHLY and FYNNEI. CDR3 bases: TGTGCCAGCACAGTGCAAACGAACACTGAAGCTTTCTTT. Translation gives CASTVQTNTEAFF.

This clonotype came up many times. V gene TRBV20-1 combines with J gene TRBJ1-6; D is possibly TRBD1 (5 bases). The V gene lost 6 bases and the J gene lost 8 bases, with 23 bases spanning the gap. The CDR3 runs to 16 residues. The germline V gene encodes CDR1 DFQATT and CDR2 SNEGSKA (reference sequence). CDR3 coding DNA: TGCAGTGCGGGGCCAGATTCCAGGGTCGTCTATTCACCCCTCCACTTT. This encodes CSAGPDSRVVYSPLHF.

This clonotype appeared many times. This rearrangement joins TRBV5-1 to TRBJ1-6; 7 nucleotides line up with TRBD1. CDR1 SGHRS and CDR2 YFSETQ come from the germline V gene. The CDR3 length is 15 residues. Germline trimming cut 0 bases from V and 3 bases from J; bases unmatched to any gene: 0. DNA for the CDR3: TGCGCCAGCAGCTTGGGGGACAGCTATAATTCACCCCTCCACTTT. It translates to CASSLGDSYNSPLHF.

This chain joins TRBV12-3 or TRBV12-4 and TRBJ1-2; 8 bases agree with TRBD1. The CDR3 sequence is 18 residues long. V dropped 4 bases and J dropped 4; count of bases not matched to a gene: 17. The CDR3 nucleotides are TGTGCCAGCAGTTCTGATTACGTTTCAGGGGGCGCCGTCTATGGCTACACCTTC. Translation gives CASSSDYVSGGAVYGYTF.

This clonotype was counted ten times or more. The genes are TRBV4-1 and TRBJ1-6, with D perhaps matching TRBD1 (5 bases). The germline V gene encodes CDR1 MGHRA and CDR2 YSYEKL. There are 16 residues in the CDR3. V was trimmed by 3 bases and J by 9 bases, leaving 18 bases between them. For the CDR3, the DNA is TGCGCCAGCAGCCAGAGACAGACCCCCGACGGTTCACCCCTCCACTTT. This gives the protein CASSQRQTPDGSPLHF.

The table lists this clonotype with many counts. The CDR3: CASSPGVEAFF. CDR3 nucleotides: TGTGCCAGCAGTCCAGGCGTTGAAGCTTTCTTT. The rearrangement links TRBV12-3 or TRBV12-4 to TRBJ1-1; no clear D. The CDR3 extends over 11 amino acids. Trimming took off 5 bases at V and 7 bases at J, with 8 bases between the two ends.

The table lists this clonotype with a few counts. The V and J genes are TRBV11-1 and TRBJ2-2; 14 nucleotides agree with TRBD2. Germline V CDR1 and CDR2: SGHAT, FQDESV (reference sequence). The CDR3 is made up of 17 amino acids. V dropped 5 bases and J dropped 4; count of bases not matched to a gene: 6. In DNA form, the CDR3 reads TGTGCCAGCAGCCCCTCCGGGACTAGCGGGAGCACCGGGGAGCTGTTTTTT. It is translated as CASSPSGTSGSTGELFF.